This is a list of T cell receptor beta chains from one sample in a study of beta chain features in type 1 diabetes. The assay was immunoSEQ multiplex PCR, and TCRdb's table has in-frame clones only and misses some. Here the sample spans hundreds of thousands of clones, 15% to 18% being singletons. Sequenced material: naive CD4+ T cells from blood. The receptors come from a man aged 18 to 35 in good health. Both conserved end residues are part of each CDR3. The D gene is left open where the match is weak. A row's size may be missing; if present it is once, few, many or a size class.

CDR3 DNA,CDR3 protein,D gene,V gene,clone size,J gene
TGCGCCAGCAGCCCTTCGACCGGGACTAGCGGGAGTTTTTCCCCAGATACGCAGTATTTT,CASSPSTGTSGSFSPDTQYF,TRBD2,TRBV5-1,few,TRBJ2-3
TGTGCCAGCAGTTACTCGGGCGTAAGCTCCTACGAGCAGTACTTC,CASSYSGVSSYEQYF,.,TRBV6-5,.,TRBJ2-7
TGTGCCAGCAGCTTCGAGATGAACCGTCGGGGACAGCCCCAGCATTTT,CASSFEMNRRGQPQHF,.,TRBV5-6,.,TRBJ1-5
TGTGCCAGCAGTGTACAGGGGTTCACAGATACGCAGTATTTT,CASSVQGFTDTQYF,TRBD1,TRBV2,.,TRBJ2-3
TGTGCCAGCAGCCCGGGACAGGCCTATAATTCACCCCTCCACTTT,CASSPGQAYNSPLHF,TRBD1,TRBV7-3,.,TRBJ1-6
TGCAGCGTTGTTGAAGGGTTTAATCAGCCCCAGCATTTT,CSVVEGFNQPQHF,.,TRBV29-1,.,TRBJ1-5
TGTGCCAGCTCACCATATCAGAACACTGAAGCTTTCTTT,CASSPYQNTEAFF,.,TRBV18,few,TRBJ1-1
TGTGCCAGCAGCTTATCCCGGACAGGGAGTAATTCACCCCTCCACTTT,CASSLSRTGSNSPLHF,TRBD1,TRBV7-2,few,TRBJ1-6
TGTGCCAGCAGCGTAGAGGGGACCCGACACGGCAATGAGCAGTTCTTC,CASSVEGTRHGNEQFF,.,TRBV9,.,TRBJ2-1
TGTGCCTCAGGGACCGGGGCCTCCTACAATGAGCAGTTCTTC,CASGTGASYNEQFF,.,TRBV7-2,.,TRBJ2-1
TGTGCCAGCAGTTCGGGCGGCTACGAGCAGTACTTC,CASSSGGYEQYF,.,TRBV28,few,TRBJ2-7
TGTGCCAGCTCTCCATCCGGGACAGGGGTCCGAGAGACCCAGTACTTC,CASSPSGTGVRETQYF,.,TRBV21-1,.,TRBJ2-5
TGTGCCATCAGTGAGCCCACTTTGGGTCAGCCCCAGCATTTT,CAISEPTLGQPQHF,.,TRBV10-3,few,TRBJ1-5
TGTGCCAGCAGTGAATCTGGGGATGCAAAAGAAAAACTGTTTTTT,CASSESGDAKEKLFF,.,TRBV25-1,.,TRBJ1-4
TGTGCCAGCTCACCGGCGGGGGGGCGAGAGACCCAGTACTTC,CASSPAGGRETQYF,TRBD2,TRBV18,.,TRBJ2-5
TGTGCCAGCAGCCTCGGACTAGCGGGGAGTCTCTCCTACAATGAGCAGTTCTTC,CASSLGLAGSLSYNEQFF,TRBD2,TRBV7-9,few,TRBJ2-1
TGTGCCAGCAGGGAGCTTTGGGGGAAAAACATTCAGTACTTC,CASRELWGKNIQYF,.,TRBV2,few,TRBJ2-4
TGTGCCAGCAGCTTAAGCAGCGGGGGGAGCTCCTACGAGCAGTACTTC,CASSLSSGGSSYEQYF,TRBD2,TRBV5-4,few,TRBJ2-7
TGCGCCAGCAGCTCGGGGTCGGGGGCCACCTACGAGCAGTACTTC,CASSSGSGATYEQYF,.,TRBV5-1,.,TRBJ2-7
TGTGCCAGCAGTTTACTCCCCGGGACTAGCGGGAGCGTTGAGCAGTTCTTC,CASSLLPGTSGSVEQFF,TRBD2,TRBV28,.,TRBJ2-1
TGTGCCAGCAGCAAACGACAGGATCTGCAAGAGACCCAGTACTTC,CASSKRQDLQETQYF,.,TRBV7-2,few,TRBJ2-5
TGCGCCAGCAGCTTAAGCGTCCCAGACTACGAGCAGTACTTC,CASSLSVPDYEQYF,.,TRBV5-1,few,TRBJ2-7
TGTGCCAGCAGCCAAGTGGGTCAGAACTATGGCTACACCTTC,CASSQVGQNYGYTF,.,TRBV4-2,few,TRBJ1-2
TGTGCCAGCAGTTTATCGAGAGGCGGGGGCCTCTACAATGAGCAGTTCTTC,CASSLSRGGGLYNEQFF,.,TRBV27,few,TRBJ2-1
TGTGCCTGGAGTGCAGGGGTAACATCCTCCTACAATGAGCAGTTCTTC,CAWSAGVTSSYNEQFF,.,TRBV30,few,TRBJ2-1
TGTGCCAGTAGTGTCCGGGACAGGGGAACGTCCTACGAGCAGTACTTC,CASSVRDRGTSYEQYF,TRBD1,TRBV19,.,TRBJ2-7
TGTGCCAGCAGCTTTGGCGGGAGAGCTGGCACAGATACGCAGTATTTT,CASSFGGRAGTDTQYF,TRBD2,TRBV5-4,.,TRBJ2-3
TGTGCCATCAGTGATCTAGCGGGAGTAGGCGATACGCAGTATTTT,CAISDLAGVGDTQYF,TRBD2,TRBV10-3,few,TRBJ2-3
TGTGCCAGCTCACCAGCAGGGGACGGGGGCGAGCAGTACTTC,CASSPAGDGGEQYF,.,TRBV18,.,TRBJ2-7
TGTGCCAGCAGTTTCGGAGACAGGGCGGAGACCCAGTACTTC,CASSFGDRAETQYF,TRBD1,TRBV28,few,TRBJ2-5
TGTGCCAGCTCGCAGGGCACAGGGGGACCACAAGAGACCCAGTACTTC,CASSQGTGGPQETQYF,TRBD1,TRBV18,few,TRBJ2-5
TGTGCCAGTAGTCCAGCCGCTGCTAGACGCACTGAAGCTTTCTTT,CASSPAAARRTEAFF,.,TRBV19,few,TRBJ1-1
TGTGCCAGCAGCTGGCAGGGGAATCAGCCCCAGCATTTT,CASSWQGNQPQHF,.,TRBV7-9,few,TRBJ1-5
TGTGCCAGCAGCCAAGGGCCCGATCGGCCCAGAACTGAAGCTTTCTTT,CASSQGPDRPRTEAFF,.,TRBV14,.,TRBJ1-1
TGTGCCAGTAGTCCGAGGACTAGCGGGGGGGTTTGGCGCTCCTACAATGAGCAGTTCTTC,CASSPRTSGGVWRSYNEQFF,TRBD2,TRBV19,.,TRBJ2-1
TGCGCCAGCAGCCTTATAGCGGAACCCTACGAGCAGTACTTC,CASSLIAEPYEQYF,.,TRBV5-1,.,TRBJ2-7
TGTGCCAGCAGCTTCCGGGGACAGGGGGCCCCTGGGGTCTATGGCTACACCTTC,CASSFRGQGAPGVYGYTF,TRBD1,TRBV7-2,.,TRBJ1-2
TGTGCCAGCAGCAGAGGTCTCGTCGAGACCCAGTACTTC,CASSRGLVETQYF,.,TRBV9,.,TRBJ2-5
TGCGCCAGCAGCCAAGAAGGAGGGGCTCAGCCCCAGCATTTT,CASSQEGGAQPQHF,.,TRBV4-3,.,TRBJ1-5
TGTGCCACCAGCAGGGGACAGGGGGACACTGAAGCTTTCTTT,CATSRGQGDTEAFF,TRBD1,TRBV15,.,TRBJ1-1
TGTGCCAGCAGCCAGCGGGGGGCACGCACAGATACGCAGTATTTT,CASSQRGARTDTQYF,TRBD2,TRBV11-1,.,TRBJ2-3
TGCGCCAGCAGCCGACAGGGTGGTGGGGCCAACGTCCTGACTTTC,CASSRQGGGANVLTF,TRBD1,TRBV4-3,few,TRBJ2-6
TGTGCCAGCAGTTACTCGTCTAGCCGCACACAAGAGACCCAGTACTTC,CASSYSSSRTQETQYF,.,TRBV6-6,.,TRBJ2-5
TGTGCCAGCTCACCCGGGATAGATACGCAGTATTTT,CASSPGIDTQYF,.,TRBV18,.,TRBJ2-3